Below are 22 T cell receptor beta chains sequenced from a single sample in a study of beta chain features in type 1 diabetes. All of the isolated RNA was reverse transcribed, so expressed TCRB transcripts were sequenced. Assay used: immunoSEQ multiplex PCR; TCRdb lists only in-frame clones, some missing. The sample carries about 620,000 clones, 15% recorded once. The sequenced sample consisted of naive CD4+ T cells from blood. The receptor source for this set is a young man in good health.

As concerns this clone: This sample also contains other DNA sequences that code for the same CDR3. The chain uses TRBV5-1 and TRBJ2-3, with D uncertain. CDR3 length: 12 amino acids. Trimming removed 1 base at V and 4 bases at J, with 4 bases between. CDR1 is SGHRS, CDR2 YFSETQ, per germline. CDR3 in DNA: TGCGCCAGCAGCTTGAAAGCAGATACGCAGTATTTT. It translates to CASSLKADTQYF.

The V and J genes are TRBV4-1 and TRBJ2-7; 10 nucleotides match TRBD2. Germline CDR1 MGHRA, CDR2 YSYEKL. V dropped 2 bases and J dropped 8; count of bases not matched to a gene: 9. The CDR3 totals 15 residues. CDR3 protein: CASSQLGLAGVQQYF. The CDR3, as DNA: TGCGCCAGCAGCCAACTGGGCCTAGCGGGAGTTCAGCAGTACTTC.

The chain links TRBV7-2 to TRBJ1-2, with D hard to call. V was clipped by 3 bases and J by 7 bases, with 12 bases between them. The germline V gene encodes CDR1 SGHTA and CDR2 FQGNSA. The CDR3 is 13 residues long. CDR3: CASSFRRASGYTF. CDR3 DNA sequence: TGTGCCAGCAGCTTTAGGAGGGCTAGTGGCTACACCTTC.

This chain connects TRBV28 to TRBJ1-5; the D gene is possibly TRBD1 (6 bases). Per germline, CDR1 MDHEN and CDR2 SYDVKM. Trimming took 4 bases from V and 0 from J, leaving 13 bases between them. The CDR3 consists of 16 residues. The CDR3 DNA reads TGTGCCAGCAGTTCCCGAACAGGGACTAGCAATCAGCCCCAGCATTTT. Its translation is CASSSRTGTSNQPQHF.

This chain connects TRBV7-2 to TRBJ2-7, with TRBD2 as a possible D gene (7 bases). From germline, CDR1 is SGHTA and CDR2 FQGNSA. The V gene lost 3 bases and the J gene lost 0 bases, with 12 bases spanning the gap. There are 15 residues in the CDR3. As DNA, the CDR3 is TGTGCCAGCAGCTTCCGGGGGGCCTCCTCCTACGAGCAGTACTTC. As protein: CASSFRGASSYEQYF. Variable domain in full (rest from reference TRBV7-2 and TRBJ2-7): GAGVSQSPSNKVTEKGKDVELRCDPISGHTALYWYRQSLGQGLEFLIYFQGNSAPDKSGLPSDRFSAERTGGSVSTLTIQRTQQEDSAVYLCASSFRGASSYEQYFGPGTRLTVT.

This clone has more than one count but fewer than ten. CDR3: CASSLSIGSSYNEQFF. The CDR3 region has the DNA TGTGCCAGCAGCTTATCGATCGGGAGTTCCTACAATGAGCAGTTCTTC. This chain connects TRBV7-3 to TRBJ2-1; possible D gene TRBD2, 6 bases. Trimming stripped 2 bases from V and 1 base from J, with 12 bases between. CDR1 and CDR2 from the germline V gene are SGHTA and FQGTGA. The CDR3 consists of 16 residues.

In its sample, this clone was seen a few times. The J gene is TRBJ2-7, the V gene TRBV11-2; TRBD1 might be the D (6 bases). The germline CDR1 and CDR2 sequences are SGHAT and FQNNGV. CDR3 size: 13 residues. The germline V and J ends were trimmed by 5 bases and 4 bases, with 12 bases remaining between them. The CDR3 coding sequence is TGTGCCAGCAGCGAGCGCAGGGGTTACGAGCAGTACTTC. It is translated as CASSERRGYEQYF. Filled out from reference TRBV11-2 and TRBJ2-7, the complete variable domain reads EAGVAQSPRYKIIEKRQSVAFWCNPISGHATLYWYQQILGQGPKLLIQFQNNGVVDDSQLPKDRFSAERLKGVDSTLKIQPAKLEDSAVYLCASSERRGYEQYFGPGTRLTVT.

The chain joins TRBV5-1 to TRBJ1-2, with a possible D match to TRBD1 (5 bases). Trimming cost V 0 bases and J 0 bases, with 9 bases left between them. CDR1 is SGHRS, CDR2 YFSETQ, per germline. There are 15 residues in the CDR3. CDR3 bases: TGCGCCAGCAGCTTGGACAGGCGATCTAACTATGGCTACACCTTC. As protein: CASSLDRRSNYGYTF. Full variable domain (remainder filled in from reference TRBV5-1 and TRBJ1-2): KAGVTQTPRYLIKTRGQQVTLSCSPISGHRSVSWYQQTPGQGLQFLFEYFSETQRNKGNFPGRFSGRQFSNSRSEMNVSTLELGDSALYLCASSLDRRSNYGYTFGSGTRLTVV.

The chain joins TRBV27 to TRBJ1-1; 10 bases line up with TRBD1. There are 15 residues in the CDR3. Germline V lookup: CDR1 MNHEY, CDR2 SMNVEV (reference sequence). J was trimmed by 7 bases and V by 6 bases; bases with no gene match: 11. CDR3 amino acids: CASRRGQGTKIEAFF. CDR3 nucleotides: TGTGCCAGCAGACGGGGACAGGGGACCAAGATTGAAGCTTTCTTT.

The V gene is TRBV5-1, the J gene TRBJ2-3, with D possibly TRBD2 on 6 matching bases. The CDR3 has 14 residues. V dropped 4 bases and J dropped 4 bases, with 13 bases sitting between them. Germline CDR1 and CDR2: SGHRS and YFSETQ. The CDR3 coding sequence is TGCGCCAGCAGCCTGACTAGTCTCCCAGATACGCAGTATTTT. Residues: CASSLTSLPDTQYF.

The chain combines TRBV29-1 with TRBJ2-1; 11 nucleotides align to TRBD2. J lost 8 bases, V lost 4 bases, and 4 bases had no gene match. CDR1 is SQVTM and CDR2 is ANQGSEA in the germline V gene. The CDR3 totals 13 residues. The CDR3, as DNA: TGCAGCGTTGGGGCACTAGCGGGGGATGAGCAGTTCTTC. It specifies CSVGALAGDEQFF.

This clone was found a few times. V and J are TRBV14 and TRBJ2-5; D might be TRBD2 (6 bases). This CDR3 is built from 16 residues. The V end was cut by 1 base, the J end by 5 bases, with 17 bases between. Germline assignment: CDR1 SGHDN and CDR2 FVKESK. This chain's CDR3 is CASSQGGGKALETQYF. The CDR3, as DNA: TGTGCCAGCAGCCAAGGGGGCGGGAAGGCGTTGGAGACCCAGTACTTC.

This chain links TRBV4-3 with TRBJ1-3; D is ambiguous. Germline V CDR1 and CDR2: LGHNA, YSLEER. V was trimmed by 3 bases and J by 0 bases, leaving 15 bases between them. The CDR3 has 17 amino acids. The CDR3 sequence: CASSHVSGPTSGNTIYF. As DNA, the CDR3 is TGCGCCAGCAGCCATGTATCAGGCCCGACCTCTGGAAACACCATATATTTT.

This clone appeared a few times. The chain uses TRBV25-1 and TRBJ2-7; TRBD2 agrees at 10 bases. The CDR3 contains 15 residues. CDR1 is MGHDK and CDR2 is SYGVNS in the germline V gene. With 3 bases clipped from V and 1 base from J, the junction kept 3 bases outside the gene matches. The CDR3 protein is CASSDVLAGSYEQYF. CDR3 nucleotide sequence: TGTGCCAGCAGTGATGTACTAGCGGGGTCCTACGAGCAGTACTTC.

The rearrangement links TRBV4-3 to TRBJ1-3; 7 nucleotides agree with TRBD1. Per germline, CDR1 LGHNA and CDR2 YSLEER. V lost 8 bases and J lost 2; bases outside the gene matches: 3. CDR3 length: 13 amino acids. DNA for the CDR3: TGCGCCAGCCAGGGGGAGACTGGAAACACCATATATTTT. It encodes CASQGETGNTIYF.

The chain employs TRBV12-5 and TRBJ1-5; the D gene is possibly TRBD1 (6 bases). The V end was cut by 7 bases, the J end by 5 bases, with 12 bases between. The CDR3 sequence is 13 residues long. The germline CDR1 and CDR2 sequences are LGHNT and FRNRAP. The CDR3 bases are TGTGCTAGTGCCGGACAGTTGGATCAGCCCCAGCATTTT. This sequence encodes CASAGQLDQPQHF.

This clone showed up just a few times. The rearrangement links TRBV7-3 to TRBJ2-5; tentative D call: TRBD2 (7 bases). CDR1 and CDR2 from the germline V gene are SGHTA and FQGTGA. The CDR3 runs to 14 residues. The germline V and J ends were trimmed by 8 bases and 0 bases, with 13 bases remaining between them. The CDR3 region is CASSRGTNQETQYF. As DNA, the CDR3 is TGTGCCAGCTCTAGGGGGACTAACCAAGAGACCCAGTACTTC.

This clone was observed a few times. J is TRBJ2-7 and V is TRBV28; tentative D call: TRBD2 (5 bases). Germline values: CDR1 MDHEN, CDR2 SYDVKM. The CDR3 has 15 residues. Trimming removed 2 bases at V and 4 bases at J, with 15 bases between. The chain's CDR3 is CASSLGRVRVYEQYF. The CDR3 nucleotides are TGTGCCAGCAGTTTAGGTCGGGTGCGGGTATACGAGCAGTACTTC.

The rearrangement uses TRBV5-1 and TRBJ1-6, with TRBD1 identical over 7 bases. The V gene's germline CDR1 is SGHRS and CDR2 YFSETQ. This CDR3 region has 16 residues. The J segment lost 7 bases and the V segment lost 0 bases, leaving 7 bases of the junction unmatched. The CDR3 spells CASSLDPARGNSPLHF. The CDR3 coding sequence is TGCGCCAGCAGCTTGGATCCGGCCAGGGGGAATTCACCCCTCCACTTT.

The V call is TRBV28, the J call TRBJ2-7, with D unclear. The V end was cut by 3 bases, the J end by 2 bases, with 20 bases between. CDR1 and CDR2 from the germline V gene are MDHEN and SYDVKM. This CDR3 has 17 amino acids. The CDR3 DNA reads TGTGCCAGCAGTTTGGTGCAAAAAGACCTTCGAACCTACGAGCAGTACTTC. Translated, it gives CASSLVQKDLRTYEQYF.

This chain links TRBV5-1 with TRBJ1-1; 9 bases are a match to TRBD1. V lost 3 bases and J lost 0; bases outside the gene matches: 18. Germline values: CDR1 SGHRS, CDR2 YFSETQ. CDR3 length: 20 amino acids. The CDR3 spells CASSSRQWPGQGFLNTEAFF. The CDR3 DNA follows: TGCGCCAGCAGCTCCCGCCAGTGGCCGGGACAGGGATTCCTGAACACTGAAGCTTTCTTT. The full variable domain, its missing parts supplied by reference TRBV5-1 and TRBJ1-1, is KAGVTQTPRYLIKTRGQQVTLSCSPISGHRSVSWYQQTPGQGLQFLFEYFSETQRNKGNFPGRFSGRQFSNSRSEMNVSTLELGDSALYLCASSSRQWPGQGFLNTEAFFGQGTRLTVV.

The rearrangement links TRBV20-1 to TRBJ1-2, with D uncertain. This CDR3 is 10 amino acids long. The germline V gene has CDR1 DFQATT and CDR2 SNEGSKA (reference sequence). The germline V and J ends were trimmed by 1 base and 7 bases, with 4 bases remaining between them. CDR3 DNA sequence: TGCAGTGCTAGAGTTATTGGCTACACCTTC. This gives the protein CSARVIGYTF.